These T cell receptor beta chains were read from a single sample in a study of T cell responses to AZD1222 COVID-19 vaccine. Sequencing used immunoSEQ multiplex PCR; TCRdb keeps in-frame clones, though not all of them. The repertoire holds more than 150,000 clones, with approximately 90% as singletons. The material was peripheral blood, obtained on day 0 of AZD1222 vaccination. All receptors derive from an adult in good health. The CDR3 runs from the conserved cysteine through the conserved F or W. Fields, in order: V gene, D gene, J gene, clone size, CDR3 protein, CDR3 DNA. D genes are given only for firm matches. Size values are once, few and many counts, or a class for expanded clones, and some rows have none.

v_gene: TRBV28; d_gene: TRBD1; j_gene: TRBJ1-5; abundance: .; CDR3aa: CASRSGTGVRNSNQPQHF; CDR3nt: TGTGCCAGCAGATCTGGGACAGGGGTACGGAATAGCAATCAGCCCCAGCATTTT
v_gene: TRBV7-3; d_gene: .; j_gene: TRBJ2-1; abundance: .; CDR3aa: CASSLNPASYNEQFF; CDR3nt: TGTGCCAGCAGCTTAAACCCCGCCTCCTACAATGAGCAGTTCTTC
v_gene: TRBV11-2; d_gene: TRBD1; j_gene: TRBJ1-5; abundance: .; CDR3aa: CASSYRGRQPQHF; CDR3nt: TGTGCCAGCAGCTACAGGGGTAGACAGCCCCAGCATTTT
v_gene: TRBV29-1; d_gene: .; j_gene: TRBJ1-4; abundance: once; CDR3aa: CSVAAENEKLFF; CDR3nt: TGCAGCGTTGCGGCAGAAAATGAAAAACTGTTTTTT
v_gene: TRBV27; d_gene: .; j_gene: TRBJ2-7; abundance: .; CDR3aa: CASKKRTQVSYEQYF; CDR3nt: TGTGCCAGCAAGAAAAGGACCCAGGTATCCTACGAGCAGTACTTC
v_gene: TRBV4-1; d_gene: TRBD2; j_gene: TRBJ2-2; abundance: .; CDR3aa: CASSGGLAVHTGELFF; CDR3nt: TGCGCCAGCAGCGGGGGACTAGCGGTTCACACCGGGGAGCTGTTTTTT
v_gene: TRBV11-3; d_gene: TRBD1; j_gene: TRBJ2-2; abundance: .; CDR3aa: CASSSRQGWAGELFF; CDR3nt: TGTGCCAGCAGCTCCCGACAGGGATGGGCCGGGGAGCTGTTTTTT
v_gene: TRBV28; d_gene: .; j_gene: TRBJ1-3; abundance: .; CDR3aa: CASRVRTDSSGNTIYF; CDR3nt: TGTGCCAGCAGAGTCCGAACCGACAGCTCTGGAAACACCATATATTTT
v_gene: TRBV30; d_gene: .; j_gene: TRBJ2-7; abundance: .; CDR3aa: CAWSVLGRHADYEQYF; CDR3nt: TGTGCCTGGAGTGTACTGGGCAGACATGCAGATTACGAGCAGTACTTC
v_gene: TRBV10-2; d_gene: .; j_gene: TRBJ2-2; abundance: .; CDR3aa: CASTPQGRSAGELFF; CDR3nt: TGCGCCAGCACTCCCCAGGGGAGGTCGGCCGGGGAGCTGTTTTTT
v_gene: TRBV19; d_gene: .; j_gene: TRBJ2-7; abundance: .; CDR3aa: CARGEDSPHEQYF; CDR3nt: TGTGCCAGGGGGGAGGACAGCCCCCACGAGCAGTACTTC
v_gene: TRBV27; d_gene: TRBD1; j_gene: TRBJ2-7; abundance: .; CDR3aa: CASSIQGQAAEQYF; CDR3nt: TGTGCCAGCAGTATCCAAGGACAGGCCGCGGAGCAGTACTTC
v_gene: TRBV10-1; d_gene: TRBD2; j_gene: TRBJ2-1; abundance: .; CDR3aa: CASSENVGGNEQFF; CDR3nt: TGCGCCAGCAGTGAGAATGTGGGGGGGAATGAGCAGTTCTTC
v_gene: TRBV7-9; d_gene: .; j_gene: TRBJ1-1; abundance: .; CDR3aa: CASSLGGQEAFF; CDR3nt: TGTGCCAGCAGCTTAGGAGGTCAGGAGGCTTTCTTT
v_gene: TRBV19; d_gene: .; j_gene: TRBJ1-5; abundance: .; CDR3aa: CASSIGQVSNQPQHF; CDR3nt: TGTGCCAGTAGTATTGGGCAGGTAAGCAATCAGCCCCAGCATTTT
v_gene: TRBV27; d_gene: TRBD1; j_gene: TRBJ1-4; abundance: .; CDR3aa: CASRSRQGTNEKLFF; CDR3nt: TGTGCCAGCAGATCCAGACAGGGAACTAATGAAAAACTGTTTTTT
v_gene: TRBV5-5; d_gene: .; j_gene: TRBJ1-1; abundance: .; CDR3aa: CASSLVTSTSNTEAFF; CDR3nt: TGTGCCAGCAGCTTGGTAACCTCGACTTCTAACACTGAAGCTTTCTTT
v_gene: TRBV28; d_gene: TRBD1; j_gene: TRBJ1-5; abundance: few; CDR3aa: CARDRGVTGNQPQHF; CDR3nt: TGTGCCAGAGACAGGGGAGTTACGGGCAATCAGCCCCAGCATTTT
v_gene: TRBV7-2; d_gene: .; j_gene: TRBJ2-5; abundance: .; CDR3aa: CASSFPDGSRQETQYF; CDR3nt: TGTGCCAGCAGCTTTCCTGACGGGTCGAGACAAGAGACCCAGTACTTC
v_gene: TRBV7-3; d_gene: .; j_gene: TRBJ2-1; abundance: .; CDR3aa: CASSLRGPGEQFF; CDR3nt: TGTGCCAGCAGCTTAAGGGGCCCCGGCGAGCAGTTCTTC
v_gene: TRBV10-2; d_gene: .; j_gene: TRBJ1-2; abundance: .; CDR3aa: CASSESKRQVPPNYGYTF; CDR3nt: TGCGCCAGCAGTGAGTCGAAGAGACAGGTCCCCCCTAACTATGGCTACACCTTC
v_gene: TRBV28; d_gene: .; j_gene: TRBJ1-5; abundance: .; CDR3aa: CASSLTGRGQPQHF; CDR3nt: TGTGCCAGCAGTTTAACAGGGAGAGGGCAGCCCCAGCATTTT
v_gene: TRBV5-6; d_gene: TRBD1; j_gene: TRBJ2-2; abundance: .; CDR3aa: CASSQGTGRNGELFF; CDR3nt: TGTGCCAGCAGCCAAGGGACAGGGCGGAACGGGGAGCTGTTTTTT
v_gene: TRBV5-8; d_gene: .; j_gene: TRBJ2-5; abundance: .; CDR3aa: CASSSGDRQETQYF; CDR3nt: TGTGCCAGCAGCAGCGGGGACAGACAAGAGACCCAGTACTTC
v_gene: TRBV10-3; d_gene: .; j_gene: TRBJ2-3; abundance: .; CDR3aa: CAISEPRTDTQYF; CDR3nt: TGTGCCATCAGTGAGCCCCGCACAGATACGCAGTATTTT
v_gene: TRBV5-6; d_gene: .; j_gene: TRBJ1-1; abundance: few; CDR3aa: CASSLRARNTEAFF; CDR3nt: TGTGCCAGCAGCTTGCGTGCAAGGAACACTGAAGCTTTCTTT
v_gene: TRBV11-3; d_gene: TRBD2; j_gene: TRBJ2-1; abundance: few; CDR3aa: CASSLDYGTSGSPLGEQFF; CDR3nt: TGTGCCAGCAGCTTAGACTATGGGACTAGCGGGAGTCCGTTGGGAGAGCAGTTCTTC
v_gene: TRBV19; d_gene: TRBD1; j_gene: TRBJ1-2; abundance: .; CDR3aa: CASSIKGQGTYGYTF; CDR3nt: TGTGCCAGTAGTATCAAAGGACAGGGGACCTATGGCTACACCTTC
v_gene: TRBV15; d_gene: TRBD2; j_gene: TRBJ2-6; abundance: .; CDR3aa: CATKTSGVREVDNVLTF; CDR3nt: TGTGCCACCAAGACTAGCGGGGTTAGGGAGGTGGACAACGTCCTGACTTTC
v_gene: TRBV7-9; d_gene: TRBD1; j_gene: TRBJ1-2; abundance: .; CDR3aa: CAITPPLQGGSGYTF; CDR3nt: TGTGCCATCACTCCCCCACTACAGGGGGGTTCCGGCTACACCTTC
v_gene: TRBV3-1/TRBV3-2; d_gene: .; j_gene: TRBJ1-2; abundance: once; CDR3aa: CASSHARNYYGYTF; CDR3nt: TGTGCCAGCAGCCACGCCCGAAACTACTATGGCTACACCTTC
v_gene: TRBV9; d_gene: .; j_gene: TRBJ2-2; abundance: .; CDR3aa: CASSHDSGYTGELFF; CDR3nt: TGTGCCAGCAGCCACGACAGCGGGTACACCGGGGAGCTGTTTTTT
v_gene: TRBV2; d_gene: .; j_gene: TRBJ1-2; abundance: .; CDR3aa: CASSIIGPMANYGYTF; CDR3nt: TGTGCCAGCAGTATAATTGGACCAATGGCTAACTATGGCTACACCTTC
v_gene: TRBV21-1; d_gene: .; j_gene: TRBJ1-6; abundance: once; CDR3aa: CASSKWCRTGESPLHF; CDR3nt: TGTGCCAGCAGCAAGTGGTGTAGAACAGGGGAATCACCCCTCCACTTT
v_gene: TRBV28; d_gene: TRBD1; j_gene: TRBJ1-3; abundance: few; CDR3aa: CASSAHAGGSGNTIYF; CDR3nt: TGTGCCAGCAGTGCACACGCAGGGGGCTCTGGAAACACCATATATTTT
v_gene: TRBV2; d_gene: .; j_gene: TRBJ2-7; abundance: once; CDR3aa: CASSVLGGAGEQYF; CDR3nt: TGTGCCAGCAGTGTTCTGGGGGGGGCCGGCGAGCAGTACTTC
v_gene: TRBV19; d_gene: TRBD2; j_gene: TRBJ2-1; abundance: .; CDR3aa: CASSIGARAGGSYNEQFF; CDR3nt: TGTGCCAGTAGTATAGGGGCCCGAGCGGGGGGATCCTACAATGAGCAGTTCTTC
v_gene: TRBV11-3; d_gene: TRBD2; j_gene: TRBJ2-1; abundance: .; CDR3aa: CASSPGGSSLEQFF; CDR3nt: TGTGCCAGCAGCCCCGGCGGGAGTAGCCTTGAGCAGTTCTTC
v_gene: TRBV5-4; d_gene: TRBD2; j_gene: TRBJ2-1; abundance: .; CDR3aa: CASSPGTSGPWAFF; CDR3nt: TGTGCCAGCAGTCCCGGGACTAGCGGCCCGTGGGCGTTCTTC
v_gene: TRBV7-2; d_gene: TRBD1; j_gene: TRBJ1-2; abundance: .; CDR3aa: CASSLWTGVYGYTF; CDR3nt: TGTGCCAGCAGCTTATGGACAGGGGTTTATGGCTACACCTTC
v_gene: TRBV6-5; d_gene: .; j_gene: TRBJ1-5; abundance: .; CDR3aa: CASSRTVNQPQHF; CDR3nt: TGTGCCAGCAGTCGGACAGTTAATCAGCCCCAGCATTTT
v_gene: TRBV14; d_gene: TRBD2; j_gene: TRBJ2-7; abundance: .; CDR3aa: CASRGTSGGSYEQYF; CDR3nt: TGTGCCAGCAGAGGGACTAGCGGGGGATCCTACGAGCAGTACTTC
v_gene: TRBV10-3; d_gene: .; j_gene: TRBJ1-1; abundance: .; CDR3aa: CAISEPTGKAFF; CDR3nt: TGTGCCATCAGTGAGCCAACCGGTAAGGCTTTCTTT
v_gene: TRBV2; d_gene: .; j_gene: TRBJ2-7; abundance: .; CDR3aa: CASKEDISYEQYF; CDR3nt: TGTGCCAGCAAGGAGGACATCTCCTACGAGCAGTACTTC
v_gene: TRBV30; d_gene: .; j_gene: TRBJ2-7; abundance: .; CDR3aa: CAWRGTGYEQYF; CDR3nt: TGTGCCTGGAGAGGGACTGGCTACGAGCAGTACTTC